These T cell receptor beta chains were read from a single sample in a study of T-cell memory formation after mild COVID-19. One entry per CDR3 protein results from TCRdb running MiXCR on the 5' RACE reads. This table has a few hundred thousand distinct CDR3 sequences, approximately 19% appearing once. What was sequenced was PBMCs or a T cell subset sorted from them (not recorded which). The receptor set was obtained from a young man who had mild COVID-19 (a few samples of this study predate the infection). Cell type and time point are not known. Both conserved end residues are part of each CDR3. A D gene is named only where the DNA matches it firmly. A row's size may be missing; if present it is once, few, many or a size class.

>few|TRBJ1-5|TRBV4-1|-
CASSRTGTEQPQHF
TGCGCCAGCAGCCGAACGGGGACCGAGCAGCCCCAGCATTTT
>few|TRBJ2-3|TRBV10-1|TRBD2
CASSTSGGRTDTQYF
TGCGCCAGCAGTACTAGCGGGGGGCGTACAGATACGCAGTATTTT
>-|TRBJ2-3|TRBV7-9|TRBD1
CASSSTGNTHSTDTQYF
TGTGCCAGCAGCTCGACAGGGAATACTCACTCGACAGATACGCAGTATTTT
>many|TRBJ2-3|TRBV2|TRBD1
CASRAQGLTDTQYF
TGTGCCAGCAGGGCACAGGGGCTCACAGATACGCAGTATTTT
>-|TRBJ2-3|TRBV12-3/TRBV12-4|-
CASTRRRGSSDTQYF
TGTGCCAGCACCCGTCGGAGGGGGAGCTCAGATACGCAGTATTTT
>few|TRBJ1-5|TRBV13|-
CASSSRYAQGLDQPQHF
TGTGCCAGCAGTTCCCGATACGCGCAGGGGTTAGATCAGCCCCAGCATTTT
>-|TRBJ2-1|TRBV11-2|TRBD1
CASRTPGTGANNEQFF
TGTGCCAGCAGAACACCCGGGACAGGGGCTAACAATGAGCAGTTCTTC
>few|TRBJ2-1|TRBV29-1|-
CSVESHLGWVQFF
TGCAGCGTTGAATCCCACCTAGGGTGGGTGCAGTTCTTC
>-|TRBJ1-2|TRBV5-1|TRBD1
CASSLPGTGDGYTF
TGCGCCAGCAGCCTTCCTGGGACAGGGGACGGCTACACCTTC
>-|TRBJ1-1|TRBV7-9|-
CASSLRGANTEAFF
TGTGCCAGCAGCTTAAGGGGGGCGAACACTGAAGCTTTCTTT
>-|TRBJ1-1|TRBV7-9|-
CASSRREGANTEAFF
TGTGCCAGCAGTCGACGAGAGGGTGCGAACACTGAAGCTTTCTTT
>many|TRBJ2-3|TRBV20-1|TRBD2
CSADWRGTDTQYF
TGCAGTGCGGATTGGCGGGGGACAGATACGCAGTATTTT
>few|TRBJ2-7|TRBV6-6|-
CASSRQVLGEQYF
TGTGCCAGCAGTCGACAGGTCCTAGGCGAGCAGTACTTC
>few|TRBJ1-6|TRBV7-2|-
CASSLQTGLGSPLHF
TGTGCCAGCAGCTTACAGACAGGTCTCGGTTCACCCCTCCACTTT
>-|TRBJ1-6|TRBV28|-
CASSLPENRESNSPLHF
TGTGCCAGCAGTTTACCTGAAAACAGGGAGAGTAATTCACCCCTCCACTTT
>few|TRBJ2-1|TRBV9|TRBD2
CASSVFSGGALNEQFF
TGTGCCAGCAGCGTTTTTAGCGGGGGGGCCCTGAATGAGCAGTTCTTC
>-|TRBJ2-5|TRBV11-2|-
CASSYNRGQETQYF
TGTGCCAGCAGCTACAACCGGGGCCAAGAGACCCAGTACTTC
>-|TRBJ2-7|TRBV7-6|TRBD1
CASSLAGQGADEQYF
TGTGCCAGCAGCTTAGCGGGACAGGGGGCTGACGAGCAGTACTTC
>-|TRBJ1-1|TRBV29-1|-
CSVDSGSTNTEAFF
TGCAGCGTAGATTCAGGGAGTACGAACACTGAAGCTTTCTTT
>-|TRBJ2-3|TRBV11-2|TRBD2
CASSLGSGAKADTQYF
TGTGCCAGCAGCTTGGGTAGCGGGGCTAAGGCAGATACGCAGTATTTT
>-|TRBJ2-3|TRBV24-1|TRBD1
CATSDPGTGSGDTQYF
TGTGCCACCAGTGATCCCGGGACAGGGTCAGGGGATACGCAGTATTTT
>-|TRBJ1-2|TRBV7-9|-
CASSWGTAGLNYGYTF
TGTGCCAGCAGCTGGGGCACTGCCGGCCTTAACTATGGCTACACCTTC
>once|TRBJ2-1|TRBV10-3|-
CATVLGGGNEQFF
TGTGCCACCGTCCTGGGTGGGGGGAATGAGCAGTTCTTC
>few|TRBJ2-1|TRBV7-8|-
CASSLLPLDEQFF
TGTGCCAGCAGCTTACTACCATTAGATGAGCAGTTCTTC
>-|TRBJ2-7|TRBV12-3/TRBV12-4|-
CASSIQGSEREQYF
TGTGCCAGCAGCATACAGGGATCTGAGCGCGAGCAGTACTTC
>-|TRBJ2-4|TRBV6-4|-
CASSDRSSIQYF
TGTGCCAGCAGTGACCGGTCCTCCATTCAGTACTTC
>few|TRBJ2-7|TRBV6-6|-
CASSYSAGSYEQYF
TGTGCCAGCAGTTACTCCGCAGGCTCCTACGAGCAGTACTTC
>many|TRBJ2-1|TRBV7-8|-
CASSLLANEQFF
TGTGCCAGCAGCTTATTGGCGAATGAGCAGTTCTTC
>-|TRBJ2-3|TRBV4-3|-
CASSQVGGGTDTQYF
TGCGCCAGCAGCCAAGTTGGGGGCGGCACAGATACGCAGTATTTT
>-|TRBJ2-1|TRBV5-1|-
CASSLVPGGAIDEQFF
TGCGCCAGCAGCTTGGTCCCCGGGGGTGCAATAGATGAGCAGTTCTTC
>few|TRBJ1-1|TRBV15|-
CATSRGGTGNTEAFF
TGTGCCACCAGCAGAGGCGGGACGGGGAACACTGAAGCTTTCTTT